This section outlines one T cell receptor (beta chain) sequence together with its context. Its target is not known. 60 Vbeta and 13 Jbeta primers were used in PCR. Profiling relied on immunoSEQ multiplex PCR, and the TCRdb table lists in-frame clones only, not all of them. The table includes under 150,000 clones, over 55% detected once. This sample was taken from a study of cytomegalovirus exposure and HLA in healthy donors. General study findings and limits: The study listed 150 to 200 cytomegalovirus-associated TCR beta chains. Differences between HLA loci emerged in a later analysis of TCR association rates, with DRB1 most and HLA-C fewest.

CDR3 length: 15 residues. Germline lookup yields CDR1 SEHNR and CDR2 FQNEAQ (reference sequence). V was clipped by 5 bases and J by 5 bases; unmatched bases: 11. The sample taken for sequencing was PBMCs. This receptor was obtained from a young man in good health and CMV-seropositive. The chain couples TRBV7-9 to TRBJ1-2; 7 positions agree with TRBD1. The CDR3 loop reads CASSPRNDRVYGYTF. CDR3 DNA: TGTGCCAGCAGCCCCAGAAACGACAGGGTTTATGGCTACACCTTC.